Listed below are T cell receptor beta chains from one sample, sequenced in a study of blood T cell repertoires in COVID-19. Measured with immunoSEQ multiplex PCR; TCRdb has only the in-frame clones, and not every one. This sample has about 170,000 clones, with around 88% found just once. The sequenced sample consisted of PBMCs or T cells enriched from blood (not recorded which). These receptors all stem from a woman between 45 and 60 years old in a cohort exposed to, infected with or recovered from COVID-19 (not recorded which). Both conserved end residues are part of each CDR3. Fields, in order: CDR3 length, D gene, J gene, clone size, V gene, CDR3 protein, CDR3 DNA. The D gene is left open where the match is weak. Where a row states a size, it is once, few, many or the class of an expanded clone; other rows omit it.

>14|-|TRBJ1-2|-|TRBV10-3
CAISVDREGDGYTF
TGTGCCATCAGTGTAGATAGGGAGGGGGATGGCTACACCTTC
>14|TRBD1|TRBJ1-5|few|TRBV7-3
CASSSGQGEQPQHF
TGTGCCAGCAGCTCCGGACAGGGCGAACAGCCCCAGCATTTT
>15|TRBD1|TRBJ1-2|-|TRBV15
CATSSSTGSSYGYTF
TGTGCCACCAGCAGTTCGACAGGGAGCAGCTATGGCTACACCTTC
>14|-|TRBJ2-7|-|TRBV7-2
CASSPDTKSYEQYF
TGTGCCAGCAGTCCGGACACAAAAAGCTACGAGCAGTACTTC
>13|-|TRBJ2-2|-|TRBV9
CASSVGSTGELFF
TGTGCCAGCAGCGTAGGTAGCACCGGGGAGCTGTTTTTT
>13|TRBD2|TRBJ2-7|-|TRBV12-3/TRBV12-4
CASSRAGVSEQYF
TGTGCCAGCAGCCGGGCGGGGGTATCCGAGCAGTACTTC
>12|-|TRBJ2-2|few|TRBV11-3
CASSSEAGELFF
TGTGCCAGCAGCTCGGAGGCCGGGGAGCTGTTTTTT
>14|-|TRBJ2-7|-|TRBV14
CASSHWGAAYEQYF
TGTGCCAGCAGCCACTGGGGCGCAGCCTACGAGCAGTACTTC
>11|-|TRBJ2-3|-|TRBV19
CATDSPDTQYF
TGTGCCACAGACAGTCCAGATACGCAGTATTTT
>15|TRBD2|TRBJ2-1|-|TRBV14
CASSHSGREYNEQFF
TGTGCCAGCAGCCACTCGGGGAGGGAGTACAATGAGCAGTTCTTC
>16|TRBD2|TRBJ2-3|-|TRBV7-9
CASSGKAGATTDTQYF
TGTGCCAGCAGCGGGAAAGCGGGGGCCACCACAGATACGCAGTATTTT
>14|-|TRBJ1-1|-|TRBV6-6
CASSYGGPYTEAFF
TGTGCCAGCAGTTACGGAGGGCCGTACACTGAAGCTTTCTTT
>15|TRBD2|TRBJ2-5|-|TRBV28
CASSSRILAAETQYF
TGTGCCAGCAGTTCTCGGATACTAGCGGCAGAGACCCAGTACTTC
>16|-|TRBJ2-2|-|TRBV28
CASKYNPGKNTGELFF
TGTGCCAGCAAGTATAACCCAGGGAAGAACACCGGGGAGCTGTTTTTT
>12|-|TRBJ2-7|-|TRBV3-1/TRBV3-2
CASSSTGREQYF
TGTGCCAGCAGCTCTACAGGGCGCGAGCAGTACTTC
>18|-|TRBJ1-3|-|TRBV4-2
CASSQDLYGLLSGNTIYF
TGTGCCAGCAGCCAAGATCTGTACGGACTACTCTCTGGAAACACCATATATTTT
>15|-|TRBJ1-6|-|TRBV28
CASSSFWSEGRALHF
TGTGCCAGCAGTTCCTTCTGGAGCGAGGGGAGGGCCCTCCACTTT
>13|-|TRBJ2-3|-|TRBV18
CASSSSRDSTQYF
TGTGCCAGCTCATCGTCTAGAGATTCCACGCAGTATTTT
>15|-|TRBJ1-3|few|TRBV5-1
CASSLALGGGNTIYF
TGCGCCAGCAGCTTGGCCTTAGGGGGTGGAAACACCATATATTTT
>16|-|TRBJ2-3|-|TRBV11-2
CASSLGFRLGGDTQYF
TGTGCCAGCAGCTTAGGATTTCGTCTGGGGGGAGATACGCAGTATTTT
>11|-|TRBJ2-1|-|TRBV7-3
CASSGSDEQFF
TGTGCCAGCAGCGGTTCGGATGAGCAGTTCTTC
>12|TRBD1|TRBJ1-4|few|TRBV9
CASSLQGEKLFF
TGTGCCAGCAGCTTACAGGGGGAAAAACTGTTTTTT
>13|-|TRBJ2-3|-|TRBV7-6
CASSRDIQNGQYF
TGTGCCAGCAGCCGGGACATTCAAAATGGGCAGTATTTT
>14|-|TRBJ1-6|-|TRBV6-2/TRBV6-3
CASSYAYGPATLHF
TGTGCCAGCAGTTACGCCTATGGTCCCGCGACCCTCCACTTT
>15|-|TRBJ1-5|-|TRBV6-5
CASSRGRQRDQPQHF
TGTGCCAGCAGTAGAGGGCGTCAGAGAGATCAGCCCCAGCATTTT
>11|-|TRBJ2-3|once|TRBV5-4
CASTSRDTQYF
TGTGCCAGCACCTCTCGGGATACGCAGTATTTT
>14|-|TRBJ1-3|-|TRBV28
CASAGGAVINTIYF
TGTGCCAGCGCGGGAGGAGCGGTCATAAACACCATATATTTT
>13|-|TRBJ1-1|once|TRBV5-1
CASSLPGRTEAFF
TGCGCCAGCAGCTTGCCGGGGAGGACTGAAGCTTTCTTT